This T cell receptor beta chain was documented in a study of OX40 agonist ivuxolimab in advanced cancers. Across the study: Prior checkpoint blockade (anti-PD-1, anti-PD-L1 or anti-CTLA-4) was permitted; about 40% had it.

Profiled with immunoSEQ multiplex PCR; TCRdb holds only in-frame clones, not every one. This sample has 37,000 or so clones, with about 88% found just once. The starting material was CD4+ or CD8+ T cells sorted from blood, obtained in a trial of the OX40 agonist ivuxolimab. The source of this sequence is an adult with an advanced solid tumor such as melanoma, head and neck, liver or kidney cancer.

The CDR3: CASSVNRDNYEQYF. In nucleotides, the CDR3 is TGTGCCAGCAGCGTCAACCGGGACAACTACGAGCAGTACTTC. This chain connects TRBV7-6 to TRBJ2-7, with a tentative D call TRBD1 (6 bases). Germline V gene data show CDR1 as SGHVS and CDR2 as FNYEAQ. Trimming stripped 5 bases from V and 3 bases from J, with 14 bases between. CDR3 length equals 14 residues.